This TCR beta chain was documented in a study of blood T cell repertoires in COVID-19. The table lists this clone with a few counts. TCRdb keeps only in-frame clones here, not all; method: immunoSEQ multiplex PCR. The profile shows hundreds of thousands of clones, less than 85% of them singletons. CDR3 length: 15 residues. With 5 bases removed from V and 5 bases from J, the gap between germline ends came to 19 bases. The germline gives CDR1 MGHDK, CDR2 SYGVNS. The cohort comprised adults aged 18 to 89 years residing in under 30 US areas. V is TRBV25-1 and J is TRBJ2-7; a weak D match, TRBD1 (5 bases). This receptor was taken from a man between 40 and 49 years old who had recovered from COVID-19. Sequencing was carried out using PBMCs or T cells enriched from blood (not recorded which). CDR3 in DNA: TGTGCCAGCAGTTTTGGCCAGGGTCGTTTCAACGAGCAGTACTTC. Protein product: CASSFGQGRFNEQYF.